One TCR beta chain is described in this entry. Its antigen is unknown. There are no base qualities to consult, and no much larger clone falls within one base. A single peripheral blood draw of around 0.11 L on average was collected from each donor into heparinised tubes. A BD FACSAria II and a panel including CD45RO, CCR7, CD25, CD127, CD95 and CD27 were used to sort naive, central memory, regulatory and stem cell-like memory CD4+ T cells. Every sorted population had a purity above 98%. PBMCs were separated immediately by Lymphoprep density gradient centrifugation and were stained directly, without being cultured. Samples were stained and sorted in pairs, with one healthy donor and one patient per experiment, so that batch effects were minimized. This specimen belongs to a study of beta chain features in type 1 diabetes (dated by TCRdb to 2016 to 2019). About the full investigation: Mean age, gender distribution, total cell number and subset yield were not different between patients and healthy donors. A total of around 110,000,000 sorted cells were examined across all samples, and RNA yield correlated strongly with the number of cells per subset. The study compared TCRB repertoires of sorted circulating CD4+ T cell subsets between recently diagnosed type 1 diabetes patients and matched healthy donors. Naive and central memory subsets were obtained from all 30 or so donors, but regulatory and stem cell-like memory subsets were isolated from only 8 patients and roughly 8 healthy donors.

On the study overall, not on this receptor specifically: Fewer insertions and more nucleotide deletions at VDJ recombination sites were observed in patients with type 1 diabetes, implying thymic rearrangement abnormalities. Shorter templates might be favored by PCR, yet because patient and control samples were amplified and corrected together, any such skew would affect both groups equally. Because cDNA was sequenced instead of genomic DNA, activated cells with high expression could be over-represented, although the groups did not differ in activation or CD3 levels. In all four CD4+ subsets, TCRB CDR3 length was moderately but significantly shorter in type 1 diabetes patients. HLA sub-analyses involved small numbers of individuals, so any influence of HLA type on TCRB rearrangement remained unresolved. The naive, central memory and regulatory TCRB repertoires appeared to resemble one another more closely among patients than among healthy donors.

The entire isolated RNA was reverse transcribed using the High Capacity cDNA Reverse Transcription Kit, and thus expressed TCRB transcripts were sequenced. Deep immunoSEQ sequencing was performed on naive, central memory and regulatory T cell samples, with an average of approximately 4 million total reads per sample. Sorted cells were lysed in RLT buffer and RNA was extracted with DNase-treated RNeasy Micro or Mini kits, depending on cell number. Each cell subset was processed on its own to prevent cross-contamination, while patient and healthy donor samples were processed together. TCRB sequences were amplified from cDNA with the immunoSEQ multiplex PCR, producing 87-bp fragments spanning the CDR3 region. The amplicons were sequenced using the Illumina HiSeq platform. As for the original processing: Synthetic template baselines were used to correct PCR bias computationally, reads within Hamming distance 2 were collapsed together, and singletons that could not be merged were discarded. Reads were aligned against IMGT so that V, D and J genes, CDR3 length and insertions or deletions at six rearrangement sites could be assigned. Clonotype counts were normalized to sorted cell number within each subset before computing true diversity and Gini coefficients with the tcR R package. The overlap coefficient, calculated on TCRB nucleotide sequences, was used to measure repertoire sharing. Out-of-frame TCRB sequences from naive cells were analyzed as a proxy for the pre-selection repertoire. TCRdb provides this immuneACCESS table in a form limited to in-frame rearrangements. Some clones are lacking; in checked studies, under half of them reflect an unresolved V gene, and why the rest are absent is not known. V and J calls and clone size come straight from that table; D and trimming were deduced from the DNA. Within this sample are 300,000 to 450,000 clones, with roughly 13% of them counted one time only. 0.01% of the sample is held by the ten biggest clonotypes.

The CDR3 holds 16 amino acids from the cysteine to the phenylalanine. Kept here is only the CDR3 DNA, which spans 48 bases and is read in frame from base 1. Unmatched junction bases come to 8, with V trimmed by 10 bases and J by 0 bases. CDR1 is given as SNHLY and CDR2 as FYNNEI, both from the germline V gene. The V gene is TRBV2 and the J gene is TRBJ2-6, with TRBD1 identical over 8 junction bases. Material for sequencing was naive CD4+ T cells from blood. The label giving this sample's cell subset or site can be read as: true naive CD4+ T cells. This TCR was recovered from a woman between 18 and 29 years old with type 1 diabetes. The CDR3 protein is CATTGALDSGANVLTF. Read as DNA, the sequence is TGTGCCACGACAGGGGCCCTTGACTCTGGGGCCAACGTCCTGACTTTC.